This TCR beta chain was obtained from a study of blood T cell repertoires in COVID-19. Looking at the study overall: Samples representing acute and convalescent COVID-19 were sourced from the United States, Italy and Spain. Sources were T cells, B-cell-depleted T cells, or PBMCs; the material itself was cDNA or gDNA.

In the authors' workflow: Nucleated cell counts were estimated from reference gene primer amplification. Assay used: immunoSEQ multiplex PCR; TCRdb lists only in-frame clones, some missing. The V and J calls and clone size are taken from that table; D and trimming were inferred from the DNA. Among some 150,000 clones listed, roughly 84% were seen once. The V end was cut by 3 bases, the J end by 4 bases, with 8 bases between. Germline-derived CDR1 and CDR2 are MRHNA and SNTAGT. This CDR3 has 13 residues. The chain links TRBV6-4 to TRBJ2-3, with D uncertain. The receptor's source is a man aged 60 to 75 with COVID-19, enrolled during active disease. Source material: peripheral blood. CDR3 nucleotides: TGTGCCAGCAGTGAATTTTGGCCAGATACGCAGTATTTT. Encoded protein: CASSEFWPDTQYF.